The 9 T cell receptor beta chains below were found in one sample sequenced in a study of shared clonotypes between healthy human individuals. Using immunoSEQ multiplex PCR, the repertoire was profiled, and TCRdb retains in-frame clones only, with some absent. This repertoire shows some 490,000 clones, about 72% found once; its top ten account for 12%. Sequenced: PBMCs. These receptors were taken from a woman between 35 and 50 years old in good health. Some clones in this sample may be carry-over from other donors' samples.

The chain couples TRBV7-9 to TRBJ2-6, with a possible D match to TRBD1 (5 bases). There are 17 residues in the CDR3. V was shortened by 5 bases and J by 8 bases, with 22 bases between the two germline ends. Germline-derived CDR1 and CDR2 are SEHNR and FQNEAQ (reference sequence). DNA of the CDR3: TGTGCCAGCAGCCAGTGGGGCGGAACATGGGTTACCAACGTCCTGACTTTC. Translating it yields CASSQWGGTWVTNVLTF.

This clone occurred once. The DNA of the CDR3 is TGTGCCAGCAGCAAAGTGGATCCGGGGACCCATAGCAATCAGCCCCAGCATTTT. Its translation is CASSKVDPGTHSNQPQHF. The chain uses TRBV21-1 and TRBJ1-5. TRBV21-1 represents a pseudogene. There are 18 residues in the CDR3.

The chain combines TRBV7-5 with TRBJ1-1; the table's D call, TRBD1, has no DNA check behind it. TRBV7-5 is a known pseudogene. The CDR3 has 21 amino acids. This CDR3 reads CVRSFSHRPGQIMGVSTEAFF. As DNA, the CDR3 is TGTGTCAGATCCTTCTCGCACCGACCGGGACAGATAATGGGGGTTAGCACTGAAGCTTTCTTT.

The chain joins TRBV27 to TRBJ2-1; 9 bases match TRBD1. Germline V gene sequence: CDR1 MNHEY, CDR2 SMNVEV (reference sequence). CDR3 length: 14 residues. Losses at the gene ends were 6 bases for V and 6 bases for J; bases not matched to a gene: 6. The CDR3 sequence is CASRKDRGFNEQFF. DNA of the CDR3: TGTGCCAGCAGGAAAGACAGGGGGTTCAATGAGCAGTTCTTC.

The chain has TRBV30 and TRBJ1-2; D not certain. This CDR3 is 13 amino acids long. The germline V gene has CDR1 GTSNPN and CDR2 SVGIG (reference sequence). Trimming removed 3 bases from V and 0 bases from J, with 8 bases in between. CDR3 nucleotides: TGTGCCTGGAGAGGGCGAGCTAACTATGGCTACACCTTC. Amino acid sequence: CAWRGRANYGYTF. Complete variable domain (other parts from reference TRBV30 and TRBJ1-2): SQTIHQWPATLVQPVGSPLSLECTVEGTSNPNLYWYRQAAGRGLQLLFYSVGIGQISSEVPQNLSASRPQDRQFILSSKKLLLSDSGFYLCAWRGRANYGYTFGSGTRLTVV.

This chain connects TRBV19 to TRBJ2-5, with D hard to call. Trimming cost V 7 bases and J 7 bases, with 16 bases left between them. This CDR3 is built from 13 residues. Germline assignment: CDR1 LNHDA and CDR2 SQIVND (reference sequence). The chain's CDR3 is CASTTTGSGTQYF. CDR3 in DNA: TGTGCCAGTACCACCACGGGTTCGGGGACCCAGTACTTC.

This clone was recorded once. The V and J genes are TRBV4-3 and TRBJ2-5; D remains unclear. V lost 3 bases and J lost 2, with 13 bases in between. This CDR3 region has 15 residues. From germline, CDR1 is LGHNA and CDR2 YSLEER. Here the CDR3 DNA reads TGCGCCAGCAGCCAGAGTTCGAAATCGCAAGAGACCCAGTACTTC. Encoded protein: CASSQSSKSQETQYF.

The chain uses TRBV29-1 and TRBJ1-1, with TRBD1 matching 8 bases. Germline V gives CDR1 SQVTM, CDR2 ANQGSEA. The CDR3 has 14 residues. V shed 2 bases and J 1 base; nucleotides not matched to a gene: 3. CDR3 amino acids: CSVESGGSNTEAFF. In nucleotides, the CDR3 is TGCAGCGTTGAATCAGGGGGCTCGAACACTGAAGCTTTCTTT.

The rearrangement uses TRBV6-1 and TRBJ2-1; 8 nucleotides line up with TRBD2. The germline V gene encodes CDR1 MNHNS and CDR2 SASEGT. V lost 6 bases to trimming and J lost 3 bases; unmatched junction nucleotides: 7. The CDR3 runs to 15 residues. CDR3 nucleotide sequence: TGTGCCAGCAGGGCGACTAGCGAGCTCTACAATGAGCAGTTCTTC. Protein: CASRATSELYNEQFF.